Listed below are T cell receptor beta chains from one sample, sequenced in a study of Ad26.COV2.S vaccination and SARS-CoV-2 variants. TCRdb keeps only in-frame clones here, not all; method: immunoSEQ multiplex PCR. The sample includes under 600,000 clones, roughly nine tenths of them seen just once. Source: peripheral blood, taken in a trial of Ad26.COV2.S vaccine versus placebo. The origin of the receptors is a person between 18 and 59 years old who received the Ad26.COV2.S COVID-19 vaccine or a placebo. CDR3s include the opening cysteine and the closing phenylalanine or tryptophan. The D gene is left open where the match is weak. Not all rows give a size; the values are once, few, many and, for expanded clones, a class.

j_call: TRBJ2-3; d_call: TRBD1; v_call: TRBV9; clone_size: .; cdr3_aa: CASSVGGGYSTDTQYF; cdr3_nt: TGTGCCAGCAGCGTAGGAGGGGGCTATAGCACAGATACGCAGTATTTT
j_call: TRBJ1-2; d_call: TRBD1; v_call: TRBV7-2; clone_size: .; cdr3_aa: CASSTRTGDGYTF; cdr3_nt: TGTGCCAGCAGCACCAGGACAGGGGATGGCTACACCTTC
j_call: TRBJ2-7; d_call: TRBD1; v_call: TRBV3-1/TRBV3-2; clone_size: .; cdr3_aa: CASSLGTGGYEQYF; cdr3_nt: TGTGCCAGCAGCCTGGGGACAGGGGGCTACGAGCAGTACTTC
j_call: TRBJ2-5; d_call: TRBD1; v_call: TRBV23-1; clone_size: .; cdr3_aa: CASSITSTGTGGRETQYF; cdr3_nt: TGCGCCAGCAGTATCACCTCCACCGGGACAGGGGGACGGGAGACCCAGTACTTC
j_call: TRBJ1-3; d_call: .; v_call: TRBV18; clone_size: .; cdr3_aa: CASSPANSGNTIYF; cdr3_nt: TGTGCCAGCTCACCCGCGAACTCTGGAAACACCATATATTTT
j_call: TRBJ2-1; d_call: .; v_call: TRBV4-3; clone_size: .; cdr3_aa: CASSLGHRSYNEQFF; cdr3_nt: TGCGCCAGCAGCCTGGGACATAGATCCTACAATGAGCAGTTCTTC
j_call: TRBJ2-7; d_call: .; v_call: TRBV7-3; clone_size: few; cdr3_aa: CASSHDGYEQYF; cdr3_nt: TGTGCCAGCAGCCACGACGGATACGAGCAGTACTTC
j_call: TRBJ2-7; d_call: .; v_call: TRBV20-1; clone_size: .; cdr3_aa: CSATPSYEQYF; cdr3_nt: TGCAGTGCTACACCCTCCTACGAGCAGTACTTC
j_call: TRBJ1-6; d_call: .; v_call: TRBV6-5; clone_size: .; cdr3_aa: CASSSTDRLLSPLHF; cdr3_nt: TGTGCCAGCAGTTCCACTGACAGGTTGCTTTCACCCCTCCACTTT
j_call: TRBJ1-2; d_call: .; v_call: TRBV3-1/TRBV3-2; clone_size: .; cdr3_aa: CASSLMTEEGNGYTF; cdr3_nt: TGTGCCAGCAGCCTCATGACAGAAGAGGGGAATGGCTACACCTTC
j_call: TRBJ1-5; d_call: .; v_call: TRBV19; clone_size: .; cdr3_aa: CASSIPWAGQPQHF; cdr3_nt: TGTGCCAGTAGTATTCCGTGGGCAGGACAGCCCCAGCATTTT
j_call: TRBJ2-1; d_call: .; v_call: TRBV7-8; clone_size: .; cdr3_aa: CASSLANFNEQFF; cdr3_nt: TGTGCCAGCAGTTTGGCGAACTTCAATGAGCAGTTCTTC
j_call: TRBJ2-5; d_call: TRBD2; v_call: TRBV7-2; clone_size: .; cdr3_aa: CASSFISGGGETQYF; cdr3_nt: TGTGCCAGCAGCTTTATATCCGGGGGGGGAGAGACCCAGTACTTC
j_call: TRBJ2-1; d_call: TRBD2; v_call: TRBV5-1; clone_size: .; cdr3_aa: CASSLLSSGTYNEQFF; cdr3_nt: TGCGCCAGCAGCCTGCTCTCTAGCGGGACTTACAATGAGCAGTTCTTC
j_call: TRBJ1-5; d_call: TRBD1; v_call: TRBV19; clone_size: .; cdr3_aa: CASTGGSNQPQHF; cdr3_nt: TGTGCCAGTACAGGGGGGAGCAATCAGCCCCAGCATTTT
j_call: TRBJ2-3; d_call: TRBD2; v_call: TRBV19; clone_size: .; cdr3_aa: CASSRYRAGSTDTQYF; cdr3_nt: TGTGCCAGTAGTCGCTATCGAGCGGGGTCCACAGATACGCAGTATTTT
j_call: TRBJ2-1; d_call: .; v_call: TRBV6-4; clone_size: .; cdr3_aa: CASSRLPSNEQFF; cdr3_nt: TGTGCCAGCAGTAGACTCCCCTCGAATGAGCAGTTCTTC
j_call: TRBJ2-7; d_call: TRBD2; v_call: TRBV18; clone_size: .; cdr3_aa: CASSPGLAALEQYF; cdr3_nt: TGTGCCAGCTCACCGGGACTAGCGGCCTTGGAGCAGTACTTC
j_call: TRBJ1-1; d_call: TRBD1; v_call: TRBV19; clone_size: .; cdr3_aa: CASSINPQGGTEAFF; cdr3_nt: TGTGCCAGTAGTATAAATCCGCAGGGGGGGACTGAAGCTTTCTTT
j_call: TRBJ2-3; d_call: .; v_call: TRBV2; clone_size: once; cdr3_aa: CASTRMVSSTDTQYF; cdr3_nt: TGTGCCAGCACTCGTATGGTCTCCAGCACAGATACGCAGTATTTT
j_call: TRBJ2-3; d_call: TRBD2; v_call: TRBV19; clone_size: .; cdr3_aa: CASSMLAGGTDTQYF; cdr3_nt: TGTGCCAGTAGTATGCTAGCGGGAGGTACAGATACGCAGTATTTT
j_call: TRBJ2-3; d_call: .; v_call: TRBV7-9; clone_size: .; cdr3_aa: CASSLYLSGSTDTQYF; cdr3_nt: TGTGCCAGCAGCTTATACCTAAGCGGGAGCACAGATACGCAGTATTTT
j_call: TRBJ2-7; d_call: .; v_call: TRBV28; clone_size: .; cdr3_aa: CASSPGGRAYEQYF; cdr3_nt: TGTGCCAGCAGCCCGGGGGGCAGAGCCTACGAGCAGTACTTC
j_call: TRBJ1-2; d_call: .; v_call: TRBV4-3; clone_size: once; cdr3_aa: CASSPDVGVRAGHGYTF; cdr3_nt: TGCGCCAGCAGCCCCGACGTAGGTGTAAGGGCTGGTCACGGCTACACCTTC
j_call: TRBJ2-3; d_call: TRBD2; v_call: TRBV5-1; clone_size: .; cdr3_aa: CASSRRGTSGSTSTDTQYF; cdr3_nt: TGCGCCAGCAGCAGACGCGGGACTAGCGGAAGTACTAGCACAGATACGCAGTATTTT
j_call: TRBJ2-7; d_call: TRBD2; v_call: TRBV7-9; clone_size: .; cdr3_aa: CASSYPGTSEYEQYF; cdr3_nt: TGTGCCAGCAGCTACCCCGGGACTAGTGAATACGAGCAGTACTTC
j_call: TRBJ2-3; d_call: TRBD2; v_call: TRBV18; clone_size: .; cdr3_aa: CASSRGSSGSNTQYF; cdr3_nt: TGTGCCAGCTCACGTGGTTCTAGCGGGAGTAATACGCAGTATTTT
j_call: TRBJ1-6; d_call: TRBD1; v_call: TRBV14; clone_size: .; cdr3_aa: CASSPPGQYNSPLHF; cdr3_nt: TGTGCCAGCAGCCCCCCGGGACAGTATAATTCACCCCTCCACTTT
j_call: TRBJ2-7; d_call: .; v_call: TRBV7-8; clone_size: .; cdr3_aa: CASSLGIGSYEQYF; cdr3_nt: TGTGCCAGCAGCTTAGGCATTGGGTCCTACGAGCAGTACTTC
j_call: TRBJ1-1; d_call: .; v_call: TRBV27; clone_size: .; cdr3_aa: CASSQKPPDRNTEAFF; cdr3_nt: TGTGCCAGCAGTCAGAAACCACCGGACAGGAACACTGAAGCTTTCTTT
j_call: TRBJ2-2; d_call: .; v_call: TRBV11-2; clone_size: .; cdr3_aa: CASSLALAGLPNTGELFF; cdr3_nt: TGTGCCAGCAGCTTAGCCTTAGCCGGACTGCCGAACACCGGGGAGCTGTTTTTT
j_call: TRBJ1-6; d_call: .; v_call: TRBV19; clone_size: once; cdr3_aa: CASSRRAGTTITPLHF; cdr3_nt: TGTGCCAGTAGTAGGAGAGCCGGGACCACAATTACACCCCTCCACTTT
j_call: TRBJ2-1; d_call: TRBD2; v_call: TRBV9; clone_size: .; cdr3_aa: CASSGGLAGGSSYNEQFF; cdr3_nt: TGTGCCAGCAGCGGAGGACTAGCGGGGGGGAGCTCCTACAATGAGCAGTTCTTC
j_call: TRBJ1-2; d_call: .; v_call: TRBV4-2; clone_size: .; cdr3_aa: CASSQDPGKNYGYTF; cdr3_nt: TGTGCCAGCAGCCAAGATCCGGGCAAAAACTATGGCTACACCTTC
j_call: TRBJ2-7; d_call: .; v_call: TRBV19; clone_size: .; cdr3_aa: CASSMSPGVGEQYF; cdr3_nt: TGTGCCAGTAGTATGAGTCCGGGAGTGGGCGAGCAGTACTTC
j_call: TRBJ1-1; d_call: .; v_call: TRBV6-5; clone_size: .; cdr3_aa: CASSSEGGEAFF; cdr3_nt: TGTGCCAGCAGTTCCGAAGGGGGTGAAGCTTTCTTT
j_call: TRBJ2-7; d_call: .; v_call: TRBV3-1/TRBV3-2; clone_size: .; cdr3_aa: CASSPSPHEQYF; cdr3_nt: TGTGCCAGCAGCCCATCGCCCCACGAGCAGTACTTC
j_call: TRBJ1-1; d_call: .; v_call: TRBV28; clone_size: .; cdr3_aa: CASSSYREVGTEAFF; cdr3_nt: TGTGCCAGCAGCTCCTATCGGGAAGTGGGCACTGAAGCTTTCTTT
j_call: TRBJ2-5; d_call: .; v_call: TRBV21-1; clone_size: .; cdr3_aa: CASSSVGRFFSRETQYF; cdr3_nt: TGTGCCAGCAGCTCCGTCGGCAGGTTTTTCTCCCGGGAGACCCAGTACTTC
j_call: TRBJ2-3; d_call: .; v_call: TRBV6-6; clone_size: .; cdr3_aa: CASSYQGTDTQYF; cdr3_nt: TGTGCCAGCAGTTACCAGGGAACAGATACGCAGTATTTT
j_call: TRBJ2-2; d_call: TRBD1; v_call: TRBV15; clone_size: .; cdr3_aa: CATSRDRAWTGVIGELFF; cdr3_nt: TGTGCCACCAGCAGAGATCGGGCCTGGACAGGGGTGATCGGGGAGCTGTTTTTT
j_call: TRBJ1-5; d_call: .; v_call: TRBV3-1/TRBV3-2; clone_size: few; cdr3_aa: CASSHRQAGQPQHF; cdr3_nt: TGTGCCAGCAGCCATCGACAGGCAGGTCAGCCCCAGCATTTT
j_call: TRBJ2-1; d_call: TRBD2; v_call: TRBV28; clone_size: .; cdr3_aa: CASSEGTSSSYNEQFF; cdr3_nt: TGTGCCAGCAGCGAGGGGACTAGCAGCTCCTACAATGAGCAGTTCTTC
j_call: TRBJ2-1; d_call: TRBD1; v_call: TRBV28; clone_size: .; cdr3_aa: CASSLTGNTNEQFF; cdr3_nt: TGTGCCAGCAGTTTGACAGGGAATACAAATGAGCAGTTCTTC
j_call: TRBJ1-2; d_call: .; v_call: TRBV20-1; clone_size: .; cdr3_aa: CSARAIMDYGYTF; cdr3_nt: TGCAGTGCTCGTGCTATTATGGACTATGGCTACACCTTC
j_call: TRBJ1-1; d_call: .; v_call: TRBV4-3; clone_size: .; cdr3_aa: CASSQVMDSYTEAFF; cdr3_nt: TGCGCCAGCAGCCAAGTAATGGACAGCTACACTGAAGCTTTCTTT
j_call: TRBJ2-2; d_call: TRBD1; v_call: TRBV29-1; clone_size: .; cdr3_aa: CSAKTGVDPATGELFF; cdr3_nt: TGCAGCGCCAAGACAGGGGTGGATCCCGCCACCGGGGAGCTGTTTTTT
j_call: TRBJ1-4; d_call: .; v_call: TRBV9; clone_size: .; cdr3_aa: CASSVSAGVGEKLFF; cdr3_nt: TGTGCCAGCAGCGTATCAGCCGGAGTGGGGGAAAAACTGTTTTTT
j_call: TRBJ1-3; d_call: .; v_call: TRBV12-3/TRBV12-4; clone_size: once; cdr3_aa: CASSAWVDTIYF; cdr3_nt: TGTGCCAGCAGTGCCTGGGTGGACACCATATATTTT
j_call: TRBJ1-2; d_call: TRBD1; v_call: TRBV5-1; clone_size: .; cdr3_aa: CASSTDRAGGYTF; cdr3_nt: TGCGCCAGCAGCACGGACAGGGCGGGCGGCTACACCTTC
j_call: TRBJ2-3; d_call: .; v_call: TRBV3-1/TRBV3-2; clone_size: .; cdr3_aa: CASSQDIGRRAPTDTQYF; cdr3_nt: TGTGCCAGCAGCCAAGATATTGGCCGGAGGGCCCCCACAGATACGCAGTATTTT
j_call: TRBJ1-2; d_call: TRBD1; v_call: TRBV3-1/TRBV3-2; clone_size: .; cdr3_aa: CASSQGQLNYGYTF; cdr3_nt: TGTGCCAGCAGCCAGGGACAGCTTAACTATGGCTACACCTTC
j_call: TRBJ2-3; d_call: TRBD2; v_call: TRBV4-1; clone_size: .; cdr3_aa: CASSLSGGATDTQYF; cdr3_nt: TGCGCCAGCAGCCTTAGCGGGGGGGCAACAGATACGCAGTATTTT
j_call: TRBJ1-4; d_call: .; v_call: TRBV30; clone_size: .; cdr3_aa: CAWSRAGNEKLFF; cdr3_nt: TGTGCCTGGAGCCGGGCGGGGAATGAAAAACTGTTTTTT
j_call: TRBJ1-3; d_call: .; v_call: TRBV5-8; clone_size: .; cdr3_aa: CASSRGQGISGNTIYF; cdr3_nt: TGTGCCAGCAGCCGCGGACAAGGAATTTCTGGAAACACCATATATTTT
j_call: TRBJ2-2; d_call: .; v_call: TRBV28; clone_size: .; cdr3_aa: CASSLGTGELFF; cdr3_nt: TGTGCCAGCAGTTTGGGAACCGGGGAGCTGTTTTTT
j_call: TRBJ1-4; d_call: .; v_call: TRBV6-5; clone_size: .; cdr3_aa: CASSYRQGGEKLFF; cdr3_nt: TGTGCCAGCAGTTACCGCCAGGGTGGTGAAAAACTGTTTTTT
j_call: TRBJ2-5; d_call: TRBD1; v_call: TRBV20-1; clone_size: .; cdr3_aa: CSASRDRIQETQYF; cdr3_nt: TGCAGTGCTAGTCGGGACAGGATACAAGAGACCCAGTACTTC